A selection of T cell receptor beta chains follows, all from one sample in a study of blood T cell repertoires in COVID-19. The method was immunoSEQ multiplex PCR; TCRdb's version includes in-frame clones alone and lacks a portion of them. The profile covers roughly 230,000 clones, with around 85% appearing a single time and around 6.5% taken by the ten largest. Sample: peripheral blood. These receptors were obtained from a woman aged 60-70 years with active or convalescent COVID-19. The CDR3 runs from the conserved cysteine through the conserved F or W. The D gene is left open where the match is weak. Clone size is shown for a subset of rows, as once, few, many or a class of expanded clone.

cdr3_aa cdr3_nt j_call cdr3_length d_call v_call clone_size
CATSDDRQIGNQPQHF TGTGCCACCAGTGATGATAGACAGATTGGGAATCAGCCCCAGCATTTT TRBJ1-5 16 - TRBV24-1 -
CASSLVLSTDSDQPQHF TGTGCCAGCAGCTTGGTCCTCTCGACAGATTCGGATCAGCCCCAGCATTTT TRBJ1-5 17 - TRBV5-8 -
CASSFYPGQGKEYGYTF TGCGCCAGCAGCTTCTATCCTGGACAGGGGAAGGAGTATGGCTACACCTTC TRBJ1-2 17 TRBD1 TRBV5-1 -
CASDAGQGQGYTF TGCGCCAGCGATGCCGGACAGGGGCAGGGCTACACCTTC TRBJ1-2 13 TRBD1 TRBV5-1 -
CASSLDRGLYGTDTQYF TGCGCCAGCAGCTTGGACAGGGGGCTATACGGCACAGATACGCAGTATTTT TRBJ2-3 17 TRBD1 TRBV5-1 once
CAWSYGQGRPVSSGNTIYF TGTGCCTGGAGCTATGGACAGGGCCGACCGGTCAGCTCTGGAAACACCATATATTTT TRBJ1-3 19 TRBD1 TRBV30 once
CASSLVTGASTETQYF TGTGCCAGCAGCTTAGTTACAGGGGCTTCTACTGAGACCCAGTACTTC TRBJ2-5 16 TRBD1 TRBV11-2 -
CAISEAGGELFF TGTGCCATCAGTGAGGCGGGCGGGGAGCTGTTTTTT TRBJ2-2 12 - TRBV10-3 -
CASSELSGWRFSYEQYF TGTGCCAGCAGTGAATTGTCGGGTTGGCGGTTCTCCTACGAGCAGTACTTT TRBJ2-7 17 - TRBV6-1 -
CASSRKSRAKNIQYF TGTGCCAGCAGTCGTAAGTCCCGGGCCAAAAACATTCAGTACTTC TRBJ2-4 15 - TRBV6-5 -
CASSYSGTRTDTQYF TGTGCCAGCAGTTACTCCGGGACTCGCACAGATACGCAGTATTTT TRBJ2-3 15 - TRBV6-5 -
CASSHRGNPQETQYF TGTGCCAGCAGTCATAGGGGCAACCCTCAAGAGACCCAGTACTTC TRBJ2-5 15 - TRBV27 -
CASSETGRGGQPQHF TGTGCCAGCAGTGAAACCGGGAGGGGTGGTCAGCCCCAGCATTTT TRBJ1-5 15 - TRBV6-1 -
CASSASGLRNGYTF TGTGCCAGCAGTGCCTCGGGACTTAGGAATGGCTACACCTTC TRBJ1-2 14 - TRBV6-2/TRBV6-3 -
CASSFYRNTEAFF TGTGCCAGCAGTTTCTACAGGAACACTGAAGCTTTCTTT TRBJ1-1 13 - TRBV12-3/TRBV12-4 -
CASSSRTSGGNEQFF TGCGCCAGCAGCTCCCGGACTAGCGGGGGTAATGAGCAGTTCTTC TRBJ2-1 15 TRBD2 TRBV5-1 -
CASSQLSGRASDTQYF TGTGCCAGCAGCCAACTTAGCGGGAGGGCCTCAGATACGCAGTATTTT TRBJ2-3 16 TRBD2 TRBV4-2 -
CASSDHRECNQPQHF TGTGCCAGCAGTGATCACAGGGAATGCAATCAGCCCCAGCATTTT TRBJ1-5 15 - TRBV6-4 -
CSVVREIDVDEQFF TGCAGCGTTGTGAGGGAGATTGATGTCGATGAGCAGTTCTTC TRBJ2-1 14 - TRBV29-1 -
CASSVITTSGETQYF TGTGCCAGCAGCGTGATTACGACTAGCGGAGAGACCCAGTACTTC TRBJ2-5 15 TRBD2 TRBV9 -
CASSGTGFYGYTF TGCGCCAGCAGCGGGACAGGCTTCTATGGCTACACCTTC TRBJ1-2 13 TRBD1 TRBV5-1 -
CASTGTSGVSGANVLTF TGTGCCAGCACGGGGACTAGCGGAGTCTCTGGGGCCAACGTCCTGACTTTC TRBJ2-6 17 TRBD2 TRBV28 -
CASSVRQESGNNEQFF TGTGCCAGCAGCGTAAGACAGGAGAGTGGGAACAATGAGCAGTTCTTC TRBJ2-1 16 - TRBV7-3 -
CASSLGQGAYEQYF TGTGCCAGCAGCTTAGGGCAGGGGGCTTACGAGCAGTACTTC TRBJ2-7 14 TRBD1 TRBV7-9 -
CASSPLGTQFTGELFF TGCGCCAGCAGCCCCCTAGGTACACAATTCACCGGGGAGCTGTTTTTT TRBJ2-2 16 - TRBV5-1 -
CASSLALEYEQYF TGCGCCAGCAGCTTGGCCCTAGAATACGAGCAGTACTTC TRBJ2-7 13 - TRBV5-1 few
CASSLGRVNEKLFF TGTGCCAGCAGCTTAGGGCGGGTTAATGAAAAACTGTTTTTT TRBJ1-4 14 - TRBV11-2 -
CASSWGGASTNEKLFF TGTGCCAGCAGCTGGGGGGGGGCCTCGACTAATGAAAAACTGTTTTTT TRBJ1-4 16 - TRBV7-6 -
CASSLTSISTDTQYF TGTGCCAGCAGTCTAACTAGTATTAGCACAGATACGCAGTATTTT TRBJ2-3 15 - TRBV28 once
CASILNGRGRDTQYF TGTGCCAGTATCCTTAACGGACGGGGTCGAGATACGCAGTATTTT TRBJ2-3 15 - TRBV27 -
CSVEIQFTDTQYF TGCAGCGTTGAGATCCAGTTCACAGATACGCAGTATTTT TRBJ2-3 13 - TRBV29-1 -
CASRLRGREAFF TGTGCCAGCAGGTTACGGGGGAGGGAAGCTTTCTTT TRBJ1-1 12 - TRBV28 -
CASSLEGLGSSYNEQFF TGTGCCAGCAGCTTAGAGGGACTCGGGAGCTCCTACAATGAGCAGTTCTTC TRBJ2-1 17 - TRBV11-3 -
CASSPDGVSYNEQFF TGTGCCAGCAGCCCCGACGGGGTCTCCTACAATGAGCAGTTCTTC TRBJ2-1 15 - TRBV7-9 -
CASSEATTDTQYF TGTGCCAGCAGTGAAGCGACTACAGATACGCAGTATTTT TRBJ2-3 13 - TRBV2 -
CASSESGRDNSPLHF TGTGCCAGCAGTGAATCGGGGAGGGATAATTCACCCCTCCACTTT TRBJ1-6 15 - TRBV25-1 -
CASSLPTGANTGELFF TGCGCCAGCAGCTTGCCGACAGGAGCGAACACCGGGGAGCTGTTTTTT TRBJ2-2 16 - TRBV5-1 -
CASSQGVRLAGGLSTDTQYF TGTGCCAGCAGCCAAGGGGTGCGGCTAGCGGGAGGGCTAAGCACAGATACGCAGTATTTT TRBJ2-3 20 TRBD2 TRBV4-2 -
CASAGVGGRTQYF TGCGCCAGCGCCGGGGTTGGGGGCCGGACCCAGTACTTC TRBJ2-5 13 - TRBV5-1 -
CASGRDSYGYTF TGTGCTAGTGGTCGTGACAGCTATGGCTACACCTTC TRBJ1-2 12 - TRBV12-5 -
CASSSTTWNTGELFF TGTGCCAGCAGCTCGACTACATGGAACACCGGGGAGCTGTTTTTT TRBJ2-2 15 - TRBV13 -
CASSSGLYTEAFF TGTGCCAGCAGTTCTGGCCTTTACACTGAAGCTTTCTTT TRBJ1-1 13 - TRBV27 few